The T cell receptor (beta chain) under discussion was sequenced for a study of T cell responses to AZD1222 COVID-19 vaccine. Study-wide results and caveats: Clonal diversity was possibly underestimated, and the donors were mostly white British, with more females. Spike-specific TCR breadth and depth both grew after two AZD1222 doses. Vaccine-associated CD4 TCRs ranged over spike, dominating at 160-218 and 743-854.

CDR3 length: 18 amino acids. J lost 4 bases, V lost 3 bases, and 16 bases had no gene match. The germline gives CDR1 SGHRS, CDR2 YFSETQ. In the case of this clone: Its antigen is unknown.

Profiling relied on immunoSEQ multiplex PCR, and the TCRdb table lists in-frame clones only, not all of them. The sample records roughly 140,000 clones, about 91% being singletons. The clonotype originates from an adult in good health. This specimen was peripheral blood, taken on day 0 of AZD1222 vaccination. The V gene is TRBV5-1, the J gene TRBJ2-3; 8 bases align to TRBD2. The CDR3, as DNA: TGCGCCAGCAGCTCGGGTTTGGGCGGGAGGCAATCCCCAGATACGCAGTATTTT. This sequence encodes CASSSGLGGRQSPDTQYF. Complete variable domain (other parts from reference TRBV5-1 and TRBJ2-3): KAGVTQTPRYLIKTRGQQVTLSCSPISGHRSVSWYQQTPGQGLQFLFEYFSETQRNKGNFPGRFSGRQFSNSRSEMNVSTLELGDSALYLCASSSGLGGRQSPDTQYFGPGTRLTVL.